A selection of T cell receptor beta chains follows, all from one sample in a study of T cells in Graves' hyperthyroidism and ophthalmopathy. MiXCR, applied by TCRdb to the multiplex PCR reads, yields one record per CDR3 protein. Among over 550,000 distinct CDR3 sequences listed, over 15% were seen once. Sequenced sample: blood. The receptors derive from a woman between 18 and 30 years old with Graves' hyperthyroidism. Both conserved end residues are part of each CDR3. The order of the fields is clone size, J gene, V gene, D gene, CDR3 DNA, CDR3 protein. The D gene is left open where the match is weak. For some rows the clone size is stated as once, few or many, or as a class when expanded; others skip it.

many,TRBJ1-2,TRBV12-3/TRBV12-4,TRBD1,TGTGCCAGCAGTGCGCGGACAGGCTATGGCTACACCTTC,CASSARTGYGYTF
-,TRBJ2-2,TRBV24-1,-,TGTGCCACCAGTGATCCCGGACTGAACACCGGGGAGCTGTTTTTT,CATSDPGLNTGELFF
many,TRBJ2-7,TRBV28,TRBD2,TGTGCCAGCAGTTTATCCCCGACTAGCGGGGACTCCTACGAGCAGTACTTC,CASSLSPTSGDSYEQYF
many,TRBJ1-5,TRBV7-2,-,TGTGCCAGCAGCTTCTCGGGCGGGGACATCCGGGGTCAGCCCCAGCATTTT,CASSFSGGDIRGQPQHF
few,TRBJ1-5,TRBV6-2/TRBV6-3,-,TGTGCCAGCGGTTACACTAGCAATCAGCCCCAGCATTTT,CASGYTSNQPQHF
-,TRBJ2-5,TRBV19,TRBD2,TGTGCCAGTAGTATTTCAATAGCGGGAGGGCAAGAGACCCAGTACTTC,CASSISIAGGQETQYF
-,TRBJ1-5,TRBV20-1,-,TGCAGTGCTAGAGAGGTGCAGGGCAATCAGCCCCAGCATTTT,CSAREVQGNQPQHF
-,TRBJ2-7,TRBV28,TRBD1,TGTGCCAGCAGCCTTATTAAACCGACAGGGGATCACGAGCAGTACTTC,CASSLIKPTGDHEQYF
-,TRBJ2-3,TRBV5-4,-,TGTGCCAGCAGACCGGAACTGGGGCGGTCGAGCACAGATACGCAGTATTTT,CASRPELGRSSTDTQYF
many,TRBJ2-1,TRBV20-1,-,TGCAGTGCTAGGAGGCAGGAATACAATGAGCAGTTCTTC,CSARRQEYNEQFF
-,TRBJ1-2,TRBV5-1,-,TGCGCCAGCAGCTTGTCAGGGGCGAACTGGGGCTACACCTTC,CASSLSGANWGYTF
many,TRBJ1-1,TRBV20-1,TRBD1,TGCAGTGCCAATACAGGGGGCACTGAAGCTTTCTTT,CSANTGGTEAFF
-,TRBJ2-1,TRBV2,-,TGTGCCAGCAGCAGCCGGACCATGCAGTTCTTC,CASSSRTMQFF
few,TRBJ2-1,TRBV24-1,-,TGTGCCACCAGTGATTCGGTTGGCGACTACAATGAGCAGTTCTTC,CATSDSVGDYNEQFF
few,TRBJ1-2,TRBV15,TRBD1,TGTGCCACCAGCAGAGACACAGGGGCCTTAATGAAATATGGCTACACCTTC,CATSRDTGALMKYGYTF
-,TRBJ2-7,TRBV20-1,TRBD1,TGCAGTGCTTGGACAGGGAACTACGAGCAGTACTTC,CSAWTGNYEQYF
many,TRBJ2-2,TRBV11-2,-,TGTGCCAGCAGCTTAGTTCCGCACACCGGGGAGCTGTTTTTT,CASSLVPHTGELFF
few,TRBJ1-2,TRBV11-2,-,TGTGCCAGCAGCTCGAATCTAGATGGTCCGAGGAGCTTGCATGCTAACTATGGCTACACCTTC,CASSSNLDGPRSLHANYGYTF
-,TRBJ2-1,TRBV7-6,-,TGTGCCAGCAGCCCCGACTTATACAATGAGCAGTTCTTC,CASSPDLYNEQFF
-,TRBJ2-3,TRBV6-1,TRBD1,TGTGCCAGCAGTGAAGGAGCCAGGGGGCAGGCAGATACGCAGTATTTT,CASSEGARGQADTQYF
-,TRBJ1-5,TRBV19,-,TGTGCCAGTAGGACCGGGACCCAGGGCTATCAGCCCCAGCATTTT,CASRTGTQGYQPQHF
few,TRBJ2-5,TRBV7-8,-,TGTGCCAGCAGCTCCATCAGTCCCGGAGAGACCCAGTACTTC,CASSSISPGETQYF
many,TRBJ2-4,TRBV11-1,TRBD2,TGTGCCAGCAGCTTAGCGGAAGGCCTAGCGGGGGGAAACATTCAGTACTTC,CASSLAEGLAGGNIQYF
many,TRBJ2-1,TRBV30,-,TGTGCCTGGAGTGTAGGGAGTGAGCAGTTCTTC,CAWSVGSEQFF
many,TRBJ1-6,TRBV30,TRBD1,TGTGCCGGAGGACAGGGGGACTCACCCCTCCACTTT,CAGGQGDSPLHF
-,TRBJ1-1,TRBV19,-,TGTGCCAGTAGTAGGTTCAGGGTGCTAGAGAACACTGAAGCTTTCTTT,CASSRFRVLENTEAFF
many,TRBJ2-7,TRBV12-3/TRBV12-4,-,TGTGCCAGCAGTCCAGATGACGCGGGACATCTTTTCTACGAGCAGTACTTC,CASSPDDAGHLFYEQYF
-,TRBJ1-2,TRBV12-3/TRBV12-4,-,TGTGCCAGCAGTGGCAGGGACACTAACTATGGCTACACCTTC,CASSGRDTNYGYTF
-,TRBJ2-7,TRBV29-1,TRBD2,TGCAGCCCACCCTCTAGCGGGTCTCCCTTCGAGCAGTACTTC,CSPPSSGSPFEQYF
many,TRBJ1-5,TRBV12-3/TRBV12-4,-,TGTGCCAGCAGTTTTGCCGGGGGGGAGCAGCCCCAGCATTTT,CASSFAGGEQPQHF
few,TRBJ2-1,TRBV6-1,TRBD2,TGTGCTCACGGGACTAGCGGGGTCGGTGAGCAGTTCTTC,CAHGTSGVGEQFF
many,TRBJ2-7,TRBV5-8,-,TGTGCCAGCAGCTTGAAAGGGGCAGGGGCCTACGAGCAGTACTTC,CASSLKGAGAYEQYF
-,TRBJ1-1,TRBV9,-,TGTGCCAGCAGGCCGACCCCCATGGGGAACACTGAAGCTTTCTTT,CASRPTPMGNTEAFF